A single sample gave rise to the 21 T cell receptor beta chains below, sequenced in a study of beta chain features in type 1 diabetes. Isolated RNA was reverse transcribed in full, so expressed TCRB transcripts were sequenced. Using immunoSEQ multiplex PCR, the repertoire was profiled, and TCRdb retains in-frame clones only, with some absent. The data hold fewer than 250,000 clones, with about 70% observed a single time. The specimen sequenced was naive CD4+ T cells from blood. The receptor set was obtained from a man aged 25 to 40 in good health.

This sequence joins TRBV28 and TRBJ2-2, with D uncertain. This CDR3 is 13 amino acids long. Germline CDR1 is MDHEN and CDR2 is SYDVKM. Between the trimmed V and J ends, which lost 6 bases and 0 bases, there was a span of 5 bases. The CDR3 protein is CASSRSNTGELFF. CDR3 sequence (DNA): TGTGCCAGCAGCCGTTCGAACACCGGGGAGCTGTTTTTT.

The gene calls are TRBV7-2 and TRBJ2-5; D is possibly TRBD2 (6 bases). Trimming cost V 3 bases and J 2 bases, with 13 bases left between them. Per the germline V gene, CDR1 is SGHTA and CDR2 is FQGNSA. This CDR3 comprises 15 residues. DNA for the CDR3: TGTGCCAGCAGCTTGACTGGGACTGTTCAAGAGACCCAGTACTTC. It codes for CASSLTGTVQETQYF. The full variable domain, rest sourced from reference TRBV7-2 and TRBJ2-5, is GAGVSQSPSNKVTEKGKDVELRCDPISGHTALYWYRQSLGQGLEFLIYFQGNSAPDKSGLPSDRFSAERTGGSVSTLTIQRTQQEDSAVYLCASSLTGTVQETQYFGPGTRLLVL.

This clone was counted only a few times. This sequence joins TRBV29-1 and TRBJ1-4; TRBD1 aligns across 11 bases. Germline CDR1 and CDR2: SQVTM and ANQGSEA. The length of the CDR3 is 12 residues. V was pared by 6 bases and J by 6 bases, with 0 bases of the junction left unmatched. In DNA form, the CDR3 reads TGCAGCGTGGGACAGGGGGATGAAAAACTGTTTTTT. It is translated as CSVGQGDEKLFF. The full variable domain, in which reference TRBV29-1 and TRBJ1-4 provide the parts outside the CDR3, is SAVISQKPSRDICQRGTSLTIQCQVDSQVTMMFWYRQQPGQSLTLIATANQGSEATYESGFVIDKFPISRPNLTFSTLTVSNMSPEDSSIYLCSVGQGDEKLFFGSGTQLSVL.

V gene TRBV7-2 combines with J gene TRBJ2-7, with TRBD2 matching 10 bases. Germline V gene lookup returns CDR1 SGHTA and CDR2 FQGNSA. This CDR3 is built from 14 residues. Germline trimming cut 5 bases from V and 0 bases from J; bases unmatched to any gene: 1. CDR3 residues: CASSRTSGSYEQYF. The CDR3 DNA reads TGTGCCAGCAGCCGGACTAGCGGCTCCTACGAGCAGTACTTC.

The chain carries TRBV30 and TRBJ2-3, with no clear D. The V and J ends lost 5 bases and 0 bases respectively, with 15 bases between them. CDR1 and CDR2 (germline): GTSNPN, SVGIG (reference sequence). The CDR3 totals 15 residues. This CDR3 reads CAWGGPDSSTDTQYF. In nucleotides, the CDR3 is TGTGCCTGGGGCGGACCTGACTCTAGCACAGATACGCAGTATTTT.

The gene calls are TRBV25-1 and TRBJ2-3; possible D gene TRBD2, 6 bases. The V and J ends lost 6 bases and 2 bases respectively, with 21 bases between them. CDR1 MGHDK and CDR2 SYGVNS come from the germline V gene. CDR3 length equals 17 residues. CDR3: CASSADLAEDFTDTQYF. The CDR3 DNA follows: TGTGCCAGCAGCGCTGATTTAGCGGAGGATTTCACAGATACGCAGTATTTT. The complete variable domain, with remaining parts taken from reference TRBV25-1 and TRBJ2-3, reads EADIYQTPRYLVIGTGKKITLECSQTMGHDKMYWYQQDPGMELHLIHYSYGVNSTEKGDLSSESTVSRIRTEHFPLTLESARPSHTSQYLCASSADLAEDFTDTQYFGPGTRLTVL.

V usage is TRBV29-1 and J usage is TRBJ2-3; D gene ambiguous. V was clipped by 7 bases and J by 2 bases, with 19 bases between them. CDR3 length: 15 amino acids. Germline-derived CDR1 and CDR2 are SQVTM and ANQGSEA. Written as DNA, the CDR3 is TGCAGCGCCGCCGGGCCGCAATTTCTCACAGATACGCAGTATTTT. Translating gives CSAAGPQFLTDTQYF.

On this clone itself: This specimen includes other DNA sequences encoding the same CDR3. This CDR3 reads CAWSVQPNTEAFF. The CDR3 nucleotides are TGTGCCTGGAGTGTACAACCGAACACTGAAGCTTTCTTT. The chain carries TRBV30 and TRBJ1-1; D gene unclear. V was clipped by 0 bases and J by 1 base, with 6 bases between them. The CDR3 loop spans 13 amino acids. Per germline, CDR1 GTSNPN and CDR2 SVGIG (reference sequence).

The chain links TRBV25-1 to TRBJ2-7; a weak D match, TRBD1 (6 bases). Germline V gene sequence: CDR1 MGHDK, CDR2 SYGVNS. CDR3 length: 14 residues. Between the trimmed V and J ends, which lost 10 bases and 2 bases, there was a span of 18 bases. The CDR3 reads CATGWGTGTYEQYF. Here the CDR3 DNA reads TGTGCCACCGGGTGGGGTACAGGGACCTACGAGCAGTACTTC.

The chain couples TRBV4-3 to TRBJ2-7; D may correspond to TRBD1 or TRBD2 (6 bases each). The V gene lost 4 bases and the J gene lost 3 bases, with 13 bases spanning the gap. This CDR3 has 14 amino acids. Per the germline V gene, CDR1 is LGHNA and CDR2 is YSLEER. The CDR3 DNA is TGCGCCAGCAGCCGGATCAGGGGACTCTACGAGCAGTACTTC. Protein product: CASSRIRGLYEQYF.

This chain joins TRBV18 and TRBJ2-1; 7 bases are shared with TRBD1. The junction had 5 bases not matched to a gene; V was cut back by 6 bases and J by 6 bases. This CDR3 is 13 amino acids long. Germline V CDR1 and CDR2: KGHSH, LQKENI. The CDR3: CASSPRGLNEQFF. CDR3 sequence (DNA): TGTGCCAGCTCGCCAAGGGGGCTCAATGAGCAGTTCTTC.

The chain carries TRBV29-1 and TRBJ2-5; D may be TRBD1 or TRBD2 (5 bases each). This CDR3 region has 15 residues. V lost 4 bases, J lost 5 bases, and 20 bases lay in between. Germline V CDR1 and CDR2: SQVTM, ANQGSEA. CDR3 nucleotide sequence: TGCAGCGTTGGGGGAACCCGGGGCGAGGTGGAGACCCAGTACTTC. It translates to CSVGGTRGEVETQYF.

This chain links TRBV29-1 with TRBJ2-7, with D perhaps TRBD1 or TRBD2 (5 bases each). The CDR3 runs to 14 residues. V dropped 5 bases and J dropped 6 bases, with 20 bases sitting between them. The germline CDR1 and CDR2 sequences are SQVTM and ANQGSEA. The CDR3 region is CSVKAGTGSVEQYF. DNA of the CDR3: TGCAGCGTTAAGGCCGGGACGGGCTCCGTCGAGCAGTACTTC.

This sequence joins TRBV9 and TRBJ2-3; D may correspond to TRBD1 or TRBD2 (5 bases each). The CDR3 contains 16 residues. Germline values: CDR1 SGDLS, CDR2 YYNGEE. The V end was cut by 0 bases, the J end by 2 bases, with 13 bases between. The CDR3 nucleotides read TGTGCCAGCAGCGTAGGGGGGAGTGGCAACACAGATACGCAGTATTTT. Translated: CASSVGGSGNTDTQYF.

This clone was found a few times. This chain joins TRBV19 and TRBJ2-7; the D gene is possibly TRBD2 (6 bases). V was clipped by 7 bases and J by 5 bases, with 12 bases between them. Germline CDR1 and CDR2: LNHDA and SQIVND (reference sequence). The CDR3 is made up of 12 amino acids. The chain's CDR3 is CASTVSGDEQYF. The DNA of the CDR3 is TGTGCCAGTACCGTTAGCGGCGACGAGCAGTACTTC.

The count of this clone is one. The chain employs TRBV7-9 and TRBJ2-3; D unresolved. Germline V gene lookup returns CDR1 SEHNR and CDR2 FQNEAQ (reference sequence). The CDR3 covers 13 residues. Trimming removed 1 base at V and 3 bases at J, with 5 bases between. The CDR3 DNA follows: TGTGCCAGCAGCTTAGGACGGACAGATACGCAGTATTTT. Amino acids: CASSLGRTDTQYF.

This chain joins TRBV7-2 and TRBJ1-1; D is unresolved. The CDR3 is made up of 15 amino acids. In germline, CDR1 is SGHTA, CDR2 FQGNSA. V lost 5 bases and J lost 5, with 18 bases in between. In nucleotides, the CDR3 is TGTGCCAGCAGCCGCGCGTTGAGGGCGGGAACTGAAGCTTTCTTT. It is translated as CASSRALRAGTEAFF.

This clone was counted only a few times. Additional DNA sequences in this sample encode the identical CDR3. This chain links TRBV30 with TRBJ2-7; 10 positions agree with TRBD1. The CDR3 has 13 amino acids. The J segment lost 4 bases and the V segment lost 2 bases, leaving 2 bases of the junction unmatched. The germline V gene has CDR1 GTSNPN and CDR2 SVGIG (reference sequence). CDR3 sequence: CAWSRDRGYEQYF. CDR3 coding DNA: TGTGCCTGGAGTCGGGACAGGGGTTACGAGCAGTACTTC.

A few counts support this clone. This rearrangement joins TRBV10-3 to TRBJ2-1; 9 bases map to TRBD1. Germline V gene lookup returns CDR1 ENHRY and CDR2 SYGVKD. The CDR3 has 13 amino acids. With 7 bases clipped from V and 9 bases from J, the junction kept 7 bases outside the gene matches. The CDR3 region is CAIMGQGNVEQFF. The CDR3 nucleotides read TGTGCCATCATGGGACAGGGTAATGTTGAGCAGTTCTTC.

V and J are TRBV9 and TRBJ2-7; 10 nucleotides agree with TRBD1. The germline V gene has CDR1 SGDLS and CDR2 YYNGEE. Unmatched junction bases numbered 3, after V lost 4 bases and J lost 2 bases. This CDR3 has 14 residues. The CDR3 coding sequence is TGTGCCAGCAGCTTAGGACAGGGGGCCTACGAGCAGTACTTC. Encoded protein: CASSLGQGAYEQYF.

The chain recombines TRBV28 with TRBJ2-1, with D unresolved. Trimming removed 7 bases from V and 7 bases from J, with 8 bases in between. Germline V gene data show CDR1 as MDHEN and CDR2 as SYDVKM. The CDR3 loop spans 11 amino acids. The CDR3 DNA is TGTGCCAGCACTCTAAGGAATGAGCAGTTCTTC. Translation gives CASTLRNEQFF.